The clone carrying this T cell receptor beta chain was picked up one time. This entry comes from a study of blood T cell repertoires in COVID-19. About the study: Spain, Italy and the United States supplied samples that represented acute and convalescent COVID-19. PBMCs, B-cell-depleted T cells, or T cells provided the cDNA or gDNA that made up the material.

This CDR3 has 13 residues. Trimming left V 0 bases short and J 4 bases short, with 7 bases between. Germline CDR1 reads SNHLY; CDR2 reads FYNNEI. Per the study methods: Nucleated cell counts were estimated from reference gene primer amplification. Profiling relied on immunoSEQ multiplex PCR, and the TCRdb table lists in-frame clones only, not all of them. V and J calls and clone size are given by that table; D and trimming were obtained from the DNA. The table lists about 70,000 clones, 65% to 90% of them singletons, with approximately 7% in the top ten. Enrolment of Seattle patients took place during active infection, and they were followed longitudinally.

J is TRBJ2-7 and V is TRBV2; D gene uncertain. Sequenced sample: peripheral blood. The clonotype comes from a man between 25 and 39 years old with COVID-19, enrolled during active disease. The DNA of the CDR3 is TGTGCCAGCAGTGAAGCTCGAGAGTACGAGCAGTACTTC. Its protein product is CASSEAREYEQYF.